This is a list of T cell receptor beta chains from one sample in a study of control samples from healthy donors and cancer patients. The protocol was immunoSEQ multiplex PCR, while the TCRdb copy is restricted to in-frame clones and leaves out a portion. The sample shows more than 95,000 clones, over 90% of them seen only once. Input material: blood. The source of these receptors is a man aged 25 to 40 in good health. The CDR3 runs from the conserved cysteine through the conserved F or W. Fields, in order: V gene, J gene, D gene, clone size, CDR3 protein, CDR3 DNA. D genes are given only for firm matches. The size field is filled for only some rows; it gives once, few, many or a size class.

v_gene: TRBV21-1
j_gene: TRBJ1-3
d_gene: .
abundance: .
CDR3aa: CAPGDRDRFSGNTIYF
CDR3nt: TGTGCCCCCGGGGACAGGGATCGATTCTCTGGAAACACCATATATTTT

v_gene: TRBV14
j_gene: TRBJ2-5
d_gene: .
abundance: .
CDR3aa: CASSPFLGARETQYF
CDR3nt: TGTGCCAGCAGCCCCTTTTTGGGGGCCCGAGAGACCCAGTACTTC

v_gene: TRBV23-1
j_gene: TRBJ1-2
d_gene: .
abundance: .
CDR3aa: CASSQPDTNYGYTF
CDR3nt: TGCGCCAGCAGTCAACCCGACACGAACTATGGCTACACCTTC

v_gene: TRBV5-1
j_gene: TRBJ2-3
d_gene: TRBD2
abundance: .
CDR3aa: CASSFSGGAGSTQYF
CDR3nt: TGCGCCAGCAGCTTTAGCGGGGGGGCCGGGAGTACGCAGTATTTT

v_gene: TRBV2
j_gene: TRBJ2-6
d_gene: .
abundance: .
CDR3aa: CASSELRLAGANVLTF
CDR3nt: TGTGCCAGCAGTGAATTAAGGCTAGCTGGGGCCAACGTCCTGACTTTC

v_gene: TRBV7-2
j_gene: TRBJ1-2
d_gene: .
abundance: once
CDR3aa: CASSFPTSPNYGYTF
CDR3nt: TGTGCCAGCAGCTTCCCGACGAGCCCTAACTATGGCTACACCTTC

v_gene: TRBV11-2
j_gene: TRBJ1-3
d_gene: TRBD1
abundance: .
CDR3aa: CASSLSSGGLSGNTIYF
CDR3nt: TGTGCCAGCAGCTTAAGTTCAGGGGGGCTCTCTGGAAACACCATATATTTT

v_gene: TRBV6-2/TRBV6-3
j_gene: TRBJ2-5
d_gene: .
abundance: .
CDR3aa: CASSYGSQETQYF
CDR3nt: TGTGCCAGCAGTTACGGGTCCCAAGAGACCCAGTACTTC

v_gene: TRBV5-4
j_gene: TRBJ1-3
d_gene: .
abundance: .
CDR3aa: CASSGPRGGNTIYF
CDR3nt: TGTGCCAGCAGCGGGCCGAGGGGTGGAAACACCATATATTTT

v_gene: TRBV9
j_gene: TRBJ1-5
d_gene: .
abundance: .
CDR3aa: CASSADGEGPHEGNQPQHF
CDR3nt: TGTGCCAGCAGCGCAGATGGAGAGGGACCTCACGAGGGCAATCAGCCCCAGCATTTT

v_gene: TRBV5-1
j_gene: TRBJ1-6
d_gene: TRBD1
abundance: .
CDR3aa: CASSSTPPGQENSPLHF
CDR3nt: TGCGCCAGCAGCTCTACGCCCCCGGGACAGGAGAATTCACCCCTCCACTTT

v_gene: TRBV28
j_gene: TRBJ2-2
d_gene: TRBD2
abundance: .
CDR3aa: CASGTSGALRVTGELFF
CDR3nt: TGTGCCAGTGGGACTAGCGGGGCCCTCCGTGTAACCGGGGAGCTGTTTTTT

v_gene: TRBV7-6
j_gene: TRBJ1-5
d_gene: .
abundance: .
CDR3aa: CASSSYPDLGRNNQPQHF
CDR3nt: TGTGCCAGCAGCTCTTATCCTGACCTGGGACGGAACAATCAGCCCCAGCATTTT

v_gene: TRBV15
j_gene: TRBJ1-1
d_gene: .
abundance: .
CDR3aa: CATSRETQNTEAFF
CDR3nt: TGTGCCACCAGCAGAGAGACACAGAACACTGAAGCTTTCTTT

v_gene: TRBV5-6
j_gene: TRBJ1-4
d_gene: .
abundance: .
CDR3aa: CASSLKLRADNEKLFF
CDR3nt: TGTGCCAGCAGCCTTAAACTCCGGGCCGATAATGAAAAACTGTTTTTT

v_gene: TRBV2
j_gene: TRBJ1-5
d_gene: TRBD1
abundance: .
CDR3aa: CASSPGQSSNQPQHF
CDR3nt: TGTGCCAGCAGTCCGGGACAGAGTAGCAATCAGCCCCAGCATTTT

v_gene: TRBV9
j_gene: TRBJ2-2
d_gene: TRBD2
abundance: once
CDR3aa: CASSALTSSGGLKHRGAVF
CDR3nt: TGTGCCAGCAGCGCCCTGACGTCTAGCGGGGGGCTTAAACACCGGGGAGCTGTTTTT

v_gene: TRBV5-1
j_gene: TRBJ1-6
d_gene: TRBD1
abundance: .
CDR3aa: CASSFRDSNSPLHF
CDR3nt: TGCGCCAGCAGCTTCCGGGACAGTAATTCACCCCTCCACTTT